The T cell receptor beta chain under discussion was sequenced for a study of T cell repertoires and Cas9 in healthy adults. Study as a whole: CD4 and CD8 compartments: SpCas9-reactive T cells profiled for potency, cytotoxicity, lineage. Study-level results: A preexisting SpCas9-directed effector T cell response was described as ubiquitous in the healthy humans studied. In vitro, SpCas9-reactive Tregs were reported to curb effector T cell proliferation and function.

After removal of 5 bases from V and 7 bases from J, the junction contained 12 bases not matched to a gene. Germline loops: CDR1 SGHTA, CDR2 FQGNSA. This CDR3 region has 16 residues. TCRdb's table, derived via immunoSEQ multiplex PCR, lists solely in-frame clones and lacks some. The table records about 1,500 clones, 85% to 95% of them present only once. V usage is TRBV7-2 and J usage is TRBJ2-3; 10 nucleotides align to TRBD1. This receptor was taken from a human donor in good health. The sequenced material came from SpCas9-reactive CD4+ effector T cells (CD137+, CD154-, CD25-, CD127+) from PBMCs; culture status not recorded. The CDR3 DNA is TGTGCCAGCAGCCCACATATCCCGGGACAGGGGTATACGCAGTATTTT. It translates to CASSPHIPGQGYTQYF. The variable domain in full, with the rest retrieved from reference TRBV7-2 and TRBJ2-3, is GAGVSQSPSNKVTEKGKDVELRCDPISGHTALYWYRQSLGQGLEFLIYFQGNSAPDKSGLPSDRFSAERTGGSVSTLTIQRTQQEDSAVYLCASSPHIPGQGYTQYFGPGTRLTVL.